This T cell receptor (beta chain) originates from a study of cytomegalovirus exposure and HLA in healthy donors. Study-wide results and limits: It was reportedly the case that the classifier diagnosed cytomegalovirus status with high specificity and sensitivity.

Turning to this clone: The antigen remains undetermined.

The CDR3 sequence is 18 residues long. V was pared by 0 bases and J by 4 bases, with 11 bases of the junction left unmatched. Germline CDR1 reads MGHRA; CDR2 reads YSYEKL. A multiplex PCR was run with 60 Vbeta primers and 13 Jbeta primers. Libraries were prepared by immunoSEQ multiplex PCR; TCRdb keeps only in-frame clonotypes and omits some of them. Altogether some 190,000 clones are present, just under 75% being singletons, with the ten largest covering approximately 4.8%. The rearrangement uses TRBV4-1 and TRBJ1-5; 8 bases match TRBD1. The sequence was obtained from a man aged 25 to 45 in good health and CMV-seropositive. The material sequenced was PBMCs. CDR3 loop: CASSQDPHGQGNNQPQHF. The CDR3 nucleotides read TGCGCCAGCAGCCAAGATCCCCATGGACAGGGTAATAATCAGCCCCAGCATTTT.